A selection of T cell receptor beta chains follows, all from one sample in a study of molecular identifiers for immune sequencing clone quantification. MiXCR was run by TCRdb on the PCR reads, yielding one entry per CDR3 protein. Of nearly 650,000 distinct CDR3 sequences in the sample, 25% were seen once. Sequencing used naive CD8+ T cells from blood, with Jurkat cell RNA spiked in. Every receptor here comes from a human donor in good health. Some libraries in this study had Jurkat cell RNA spiked in. The CDR3 runs from the conserved cysteine through the conserved F or W. D genes are given only for firm matches. Where a row states a size, it is once, few, many or the class of an expanded clone; other rows omit it.

clone size	V gene	CDR3 length	J gene	D gene	CDR3 DNA	CDR3 protein
many	TRBV7-9	16	TRBJ2-3	NA	TGTGCCAGCAGCTCGCCGGCCTCGACTAGCACAGATACGCAGTATTTT	CASSSPASTSTDTQYF
few	TRBV9	14	TRBJ1-1	NA	TGTGCCAGCAGCGCTTGGGACAACCCCACTGAAGCTTTCTTT	CASSAWDNPTEAFF
many	TRBV27	14	TRBJ2-3	TRBD2	TGTGCCAGCAGTATCCTAGCGGTCACAGATACGCAGTATTTT	CASSILAVTDTQYF
many	TRBV2	17	TRBJ2-6	NA	TGTGCCAGCAGTGAGGGGCAGGGCCTCTCTGGGGCCAACGTCCTGACTTTC	CASSEGQGLSGANVLTF
many	TRBV12-5	14	TRBJ1-1	NA	TGTGCTAGTGGTTTGGTCTCGACAAGATCGGGAGCTTTCTTT	CASGLVSTRSGAFF
NA	TRBV20-1	13	TRBJ2-7	NA	TGCAGTGCCCGTAGTCCGGAACACTACGAGCAGTACTTC	CSARSPEHYEQYF
NA	TRBV3-1	14	TRBJ1-4	NA	TGTGCCAGCAGCCCAACAGAAGTTAATGAAAAACTGATTTTT	CASSPTEVNEKLIF
few	TRBV27	15	TRBJ2-3	TRBD2	TGTGCCAGCAGCCCCTATAGCGGGAGTAGAGATACGCAGTATTTT	CASSPYSGSRDTQYF
NA	TRBV15	15	TRBJ1-4	NA	TGTGCCACCAGCAGAGATCGACAGTTAAATGAAAAACTGTTTTTT	CATSRDRQLNEKLFF
few	TRBV30	14	TRBJ2-1	TRBD2	TGTGCCTGGGGGCAAGGGCGGGGGTTTAATGAGCAGTTCTTC	CAWGQGRGFNEQFF
many	TRBV7-8	17	TRBJ1-5	TRBD1	TGTGCCAGCAGCCCAGGGACAGGGGTACTTAGCAATCAGCCCCAGCATTTT	CASSPGTGVLSNQPQHF
NA	TRBV7-5	16	TRBJ1-2	NA	NA	CISVPEASQTNYGYTF
NA	TRBV21-1	8	TRBJ1-5	NA	TGTGCCCGCAGCAAAAGCCTTTTT	CARSKSLF
many	TRBV29-1	14	TRBJ2-7	NA	TGCAGCTGCAACGAAGAGGGCCCCTCCTACGAGCAGTACTTC	CSCNEEGPSYEQYF
many	TRBV6-5	15	TRBJ2-5	NA	TGTGCCAGCAGTCGCAGGGGCTCGAGCCAAGAGACCCAGTACTTC	CASSRRGSSQETQYF
few	TRBV12-3/TRBV12-4	15	TRBJ2-7	TRBD1	TGTGCCAGCAGTTCAGACCGGGACAGGGGTCTCCAGCAGTACTTC	CASSSDRDRGLQQYF
few	TRBV7-6	18	TRBJ2-1	TRBD2	TGTGCCAGCAGCTTCGCCGTCTCTAGCGGAGCCCCATACAATGAGCAGTTCTTC	CASSFAVSSGAPYNEQFF
NA	TRBV24-1	13	TRBJ2-5	NA	TGTGCCACCGATGATTTGGGAACGGAGACCCAGTACTTC	CATDDLGTETQYF
few	TRBV29-1	13	TRBJ2-5	TRBD1	TGCAGCGTTGATTTGGACAGGGACGAGACCCAGTACTTC	CSVDLDRDETQYF
NA	TRBV5-6	14	TRBJ2-7	NA	TGTGCCAGCAGTTACGAGGGGACGGTGAGCTCGAAGTACTTC	CASSYEGTVSSKYF
NA	TRBV18	16	TRBJ1-2	NA	TGTGCCAGCTCACCGAACATCAGAGGAACACCCTATGGCTACACCTTC	CASSPNIRGTPYGYTF
many	TRBV6-2/TRBV6-3	15	TRBJ2-5	TRBD2	TGTGCCAGCAGTCCCTACAGCGGGAGGCCCTTGACCCAGTACTTC	CASSPYSGRPLTQYF
once	TRBV19	14	TRBJ2-7	NA	TGTGCCAGTAGTCCCTGGACGTCGGGGGTCGAGCAGTACTTC	CASSPWTSGVEQYF
few	TRBV20-1	13	TRBJ2-5	NA	TGCAGTGCTCGGGACTCGGGGTTTGAGACCCAGTACTTC	CSARDSGFETQYF
many	TRBV9	14	TRBJ1-4	TRBD1	TGTGCCAGCAGCGCAACCACAGGGGAAGAAAAACTGTTTTTT	CASSATTGEEKLFF
NA	TRBV7-9	16	TRBJ1-4	TRBD1	TGTGCCAGCAGCCCACCGCAGGGGGCGTCTACTGAAAAACTGTTTTTT	CASSPPQGASTEKLFF
NA	TRBV20-1	15	TRBJ2-2	NA	TGCAGTGCTAGGGACACCGGATCGAACACCGGGGAGCTGTTTTTT	CSARDTGSNTGELFF